This is a list of T cell receptor beta chains from one sample in a study of T cell responses to AZD1222 COVID-19 vaccine. Produced via immunoSEQ multiplex PCR; TCRdb's table is partial and in-frame only. The sample has fewer than 120,000 clones; roughly 92% are singletons. Sample: peripheral blood, taken 28 days after the second AZD1222 dose. The receptors stem from an adult who received the AZD1222 COVID-19 vaccine. Each CDR3 is given with its conserved first and last residue. D genes are given only for firm matches. Rows may omit the clone size; those that give it use once, few, many or a size class.

J gene	V gene	clone size	D gene	CDR3 protein	CDR3 DNA
TRBJ2-2	TRBV9	.	.	CASTYSEGTGELFF	TGTGCCAGTACTTATTCAGAGGGCACCGGGGAGCTGTTTTTT
TRBJ2-1	TRBV5-4	.	.	CASSLRGGRYNEQFF	TGTGCCAGCAGCCTGAGGGGTGGGAGGTACAATGAGCAGTTCTTC
TRBJ1-2	TRBV11-2	few	.	CASSWGPNYGYTF	TGTGCCAGCAGCTGGGGACCGAACTATGGCTACACCTTC
TRBJ1-2	TRBV4-1	.	.	CASSQRVASRTYGYTF	TGCGCCAGCAGCCAAAGGGTCGCCTCGCGGACCTATGGCTACACCTTC
TRBJ2-3	TRBV5-4	.	TRBD2	CASSRGTSGTQGDTQYF	TGTGCCAGCAGCCGGGGGACTAGCGGGACCCAGGGAGATACGCAGTATTTT
TRBJ1-4	TRBV7-2	few	TRBD1	CASSLGTDPTW	TGTGCCAGCAGCTTGGGGACAGATCCAACCTGG
TRBJ1-4	TRBV2	.	.	CASSPNEKLFF	TGTGCCAGCAGCCCTAATGAAAAACTGTTTTTT
TRBJ2-2	TRBV7-9	.	.	CASSKWDTGELFF	TGTGCCAGCAGCAAGTGGGACACCGGGGAGCTGTTTTTT
TRBJ2-2	TRBV7-9	.	TRBD1	CASTLGTGDLLRGNTGELFF	TGTGCCAGCACCCTCGGGACAGGGGACCTCTTGCGGGGAAACACCGGGGAGCTGTTTTTT
TRBJ2-1	TRBV13	.	.	CASSYLPSKTSGNEQFF	TGTGCCAGCAGCTACCTCCCTAGCAAGACCTCTGGGAATGAGCAGTTCTTC
TRBJ2-2	TRBV16	once	.	CASSQSRVWTGELFF	TGTGCCAGCAGCCAATCGAGGGTTTGGACCGGGGAGCTGTTTTTT